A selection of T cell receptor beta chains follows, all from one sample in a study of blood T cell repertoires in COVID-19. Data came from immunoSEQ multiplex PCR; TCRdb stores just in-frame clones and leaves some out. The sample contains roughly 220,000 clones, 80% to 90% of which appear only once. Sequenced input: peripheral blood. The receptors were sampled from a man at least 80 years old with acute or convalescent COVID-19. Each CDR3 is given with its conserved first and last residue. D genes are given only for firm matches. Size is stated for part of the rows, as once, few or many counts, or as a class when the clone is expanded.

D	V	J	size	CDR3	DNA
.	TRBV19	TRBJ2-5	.	CASSPPGGETQYF	TGTGCCAGTAGTCCCCCCGGCGGGGAGACCCAGTACTTC
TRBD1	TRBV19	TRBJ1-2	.	CASSPQGAWYGYTF	TGTGCCAGTAGTCCACAGGGGGCTTGGTATGGCTACACCTTC
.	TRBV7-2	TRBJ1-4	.	CATRQGRTTNEKLFF	TGTGCCACCCGGCAAGGGAGGACAACTAATGAAAAACTGTTTTTT
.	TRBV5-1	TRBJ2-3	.	CASSPTGFDTDTQYF	TGCGCCAGCAGCCCAACAGGGTTTGACACAGATACGCAGTATTTT
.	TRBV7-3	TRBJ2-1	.	CASSLSSGSYNEQFF	TGTGCCAGCAGCTTAAGTAGCGGATCCTACAATGAGCAGTTCTTC
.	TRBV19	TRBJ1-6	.	CASSIDSSYNSPLHF	TGTGCCAGTAGTATAGACAGCTCCTATAATTCACCCCTCCACTTT
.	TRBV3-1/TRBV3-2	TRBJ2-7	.	CASTSGGGPHEQYF	TGTGCCAGCACCTCGGGGGGCGGTCCCCACGAGCAGTACTTC
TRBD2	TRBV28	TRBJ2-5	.	CASSLTSGRGSQYF	TGTGCCAGCAGTCTTACTAGCGGGAGAGGGTCCCAGTACTTC
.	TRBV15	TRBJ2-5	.	CATSRDRGSQETQYF	TGTGCCACCAGCAGAGATCGCGGCAGCCAAGAGACCCAGTACTTC
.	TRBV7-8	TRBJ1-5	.	CASSATLGRGRNQPQHF	TGTGCCAGCAGCGCAACCTTAGGGAGGGGCAGGAATCAGCCCCAGCATTTT
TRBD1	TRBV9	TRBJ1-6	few	CASSSPGTGGSPLHF	TGTGCCAGCAGCTCCCCCGGGACAGGGGGTTCACCCCTCCACTTT
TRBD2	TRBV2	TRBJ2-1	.	CASRLAGYSEQFF	TGTGCCAGCAGACTAGCGGGATATAGTGAGCAGTTCTTC
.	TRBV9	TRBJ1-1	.	CASSVGTLLNTEAFF	TGTGCCAGCAGCGTAGGGACTCTCCTAAACACTGAAGCTTTCTTT
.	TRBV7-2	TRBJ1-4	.	CASSLAGTANEKLFF	TGTGCCAGCAGCCTGGCGGGGACGGCGAATGAAAAACTGTTTTTT
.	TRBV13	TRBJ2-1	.	CASSLAASNEQFF	TGTGCCAGCAGCTTAGCGGCTAGCAATGAGCAGTTCTTC
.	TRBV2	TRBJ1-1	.	CASNRELNTEAFF	TGTGCCAGCAACAGGGAACTGAACACTGAAGCTTTCTTT
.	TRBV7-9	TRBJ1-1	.	CASSPQEARGGLEAFF	TGTGCCAGCAGCCCCCAAGAGGCCAGGGGTGGGCTTGAAGCTTTCTTT
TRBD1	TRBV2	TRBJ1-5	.	CASQGQGVSNQPQHF	TGTGCCAGTCAGGGACAGGGAGTTTCCAATCAGCCCCAGCATTTT
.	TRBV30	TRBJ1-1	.	CAWSVQGMTEAFF	TGTGCCTGGAGTGTACAGGGTATGACTGAAGCTTTCTTT
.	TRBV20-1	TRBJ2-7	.	CSASSGGPNEQYF	TGCAGTGCTAGTTCCGGAGGTCCGAACGAGCAGTACTTC
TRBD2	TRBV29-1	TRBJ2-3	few	CSVRTSGLGTDTQYF	TGCAGCGTCCGGACTAGCGGACTCGGCACAGATACGCAGTATTTT
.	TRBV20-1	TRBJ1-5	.	CSASTGGNQPQHF	TGCAGTGCTAGTACCGGGGGCAATCAGCCCCAGCATTTT
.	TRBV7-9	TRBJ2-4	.	CASSFRTKNIQYF	TGTGCCAGCAGCTTTAGGACAAAGAACATTCAGTACTTC
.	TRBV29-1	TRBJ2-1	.	CSVQPQNKGYEQFF	TGCAGCGTGCAACCCCAGAACAAGGGGTATGAGCAGTTCTTC
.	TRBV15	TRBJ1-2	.	CATSSNSGSPNYGYTF	TGTGCCACCAGCAGCAATTCCGGGTCCCCTAACTATGGCTACACCTTC
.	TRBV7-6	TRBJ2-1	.	CASSHGVSGYNEQFF	TGTGCCAGCAGCCACGGAGTTAGCGGTTACAATGAGCAGTTCTTC
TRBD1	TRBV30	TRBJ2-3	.	CAWARGTVQTDTQYF	TGTGCCTGGGCTAGGGGGACAGTCCAAACAGATACGCAGTATTTT
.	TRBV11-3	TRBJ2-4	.	CASSLTAPGNIQYF	TGTGCCAGCAGTCTGACAGCACCAGGAAACATTCAGTACTTC
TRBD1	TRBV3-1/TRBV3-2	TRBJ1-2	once	CASSLPGQGAYGYTF	TGTGCCAGCAGCCTTCCGGGACAGGGGGCCTATGGCTACACCTTC